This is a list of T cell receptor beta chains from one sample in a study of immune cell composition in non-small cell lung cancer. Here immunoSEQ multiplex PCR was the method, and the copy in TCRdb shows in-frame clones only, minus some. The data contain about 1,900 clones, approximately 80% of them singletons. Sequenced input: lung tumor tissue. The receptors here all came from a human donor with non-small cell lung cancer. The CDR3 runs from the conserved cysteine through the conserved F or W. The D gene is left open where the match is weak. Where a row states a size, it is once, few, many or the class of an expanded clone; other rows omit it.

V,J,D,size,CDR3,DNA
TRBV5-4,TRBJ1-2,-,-,CASSLVDSYGYTF,TGTGCCAGCAGCTTGGTTGACAGCTATGGCTACACCTTC
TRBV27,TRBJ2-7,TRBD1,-,CASRLGAGGSYEQYF,TGTGCCAGCCGGCTGGGGGCAGGGGGCTCCTACGAGCAGTACTTC
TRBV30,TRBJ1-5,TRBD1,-,CALGQGPHQPQHF,TGTGCCTTGGGACAGGGGCCCCATCAGCCCCAGCATTTT
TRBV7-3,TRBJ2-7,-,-,CASSRDGSYEQYF,TGTGCCAGCAGTAGGGACGGATCCTACGAGCAGTACTTC
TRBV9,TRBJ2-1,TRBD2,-,CASSPILAGGFNEQFF,TGTGCCAGCAGCCCAATACTAGCGGGGGGTTTTAATGAGCAGTTCTTC
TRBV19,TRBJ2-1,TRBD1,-,CASSNHHWRTGINEQFF,TGTGCCAGTAGTAACCATCACTGGCGGACAGGGATCAATGAGCAGTTCTTC
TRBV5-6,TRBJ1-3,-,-,CASSLAGDLNSGNTIYF,TGTGCCAGCAGCTTGGCCGGGGATCTCAACTCTGGAAACACCATATATTTT
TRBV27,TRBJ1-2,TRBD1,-,CASSRTDRGYFGYTF,TGTGCCAGCAGCCGAACCGACAGGGGGTATTTTGGCTACACCTTC
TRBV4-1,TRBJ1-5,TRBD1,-,CASSQDSQGGQPQHF,TGCGCCAGCAGCCAAGATTCCCAGGGGGGTCAGCCCCAGCATTTT
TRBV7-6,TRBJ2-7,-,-,CASSYAGPPANYEQYF,TGTGCCAGCAGCTACGCGGGACCCCCCGCGAATTACGAGCAGTACTTC
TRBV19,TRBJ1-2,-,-,CASRYNYGYTF,TGTGCCAGTCGGTATAACTATGGCTACACCTTC
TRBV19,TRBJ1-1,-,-,CASTGLTSMNTEAFF,TGTGCCAGTACCGGGTTGACGAGTATGAACACTGAAGCTTTCTTT
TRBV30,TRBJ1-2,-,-,CAWSAPSRVAVYGYTF,TGTGCCTGGAGTGCTCCAAGCAGGGTTGCGGTCTATGGCTACACCTTC
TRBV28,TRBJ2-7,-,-,CASSLWQGNTYEQYF,TGTGCCAGCAGTTTATGGCAGGGAAATACCTACGAGCAGTACTTC
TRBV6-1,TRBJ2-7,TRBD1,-,CASSTRGTYEQYF,TGTGCCAGCAGTACCAGGGGGACCTACGAGCAGTACTTC
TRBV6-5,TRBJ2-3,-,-,CASSYSGTDTQYF,TGTGCCAGCAGTTACTCTGGCACAGATACGCAGTATTTT
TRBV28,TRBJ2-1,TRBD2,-,CASTELAGGHHDNEQFF,TGTGCCAGCACCGAACTAGCGGGAGGGCATCACGACAATGAGCAGTTCTTC
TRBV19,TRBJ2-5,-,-,CASSIDLAQETQYF,TGTGCCAGTAGTATAGATTTGGCACAAGAGACCCAGTACTTC
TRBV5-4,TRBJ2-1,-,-,CASSFAFGAREQFF,TGTGCCAGCAGCTTTGCCTTTGGGGCTAGGGAGCAGTTCTTC
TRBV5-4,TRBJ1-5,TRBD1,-,CASSLAGTGFEHF,TGTGCCAGCAGCTTGGCCGGGACAGGGTTTGAGCATTTT
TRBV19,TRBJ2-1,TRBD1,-,CASTTGANEQFF,TGTGCCAGTACGACAGGGGCGAATGAGCAGTTCTTC
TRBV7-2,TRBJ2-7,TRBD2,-,CASSLVGLSLRGRGEQYF,TGTGCCAGCAGCTTAGTTGGGTTATCCCTACGCGGGAGGGGGGAGCAGTACTTC
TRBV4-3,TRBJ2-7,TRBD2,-,CASSQGAGDYEQYF,TGCGCCAGCAGCCAAGGAGCGGGAGACTACGAGCAGTACTTC
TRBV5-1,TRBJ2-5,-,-,CASSTGTGQETQYF,TGCGCCAGCAGCACAGGGACGGGACAAGAGACCCAGTACTTC
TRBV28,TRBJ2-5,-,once,CASSLTQTQYF,TGTGCCAGCAGTTTAACCCAGACCCAGTACTTC
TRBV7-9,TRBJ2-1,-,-,CASSFPGSANEQFF,TGTGCCAGCAGCTTCCCGGGTAGCGCGAATGAGCAGTTCTTC
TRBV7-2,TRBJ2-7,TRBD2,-,CASSLSSGNNEQYF,TGTGCCAGCAGCCTTTCTAGCGGGAATAACGAGCAGTACTTC
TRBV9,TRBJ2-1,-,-,CASSARDHPYNEQFF,TGTGCCAGCAGCGCCCGGGACCATCCTTACAATGAGCAGTTCTTC
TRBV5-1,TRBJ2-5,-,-,CASSRTSQETQYF,TGCGCCAGCAGCCGGACCAGCCAAGAGACCCAGTACTTC
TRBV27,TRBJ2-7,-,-,CASSLSWAGSYEQYF,TGTGCCAGCAGTTTATCCTGGGCAGGGTCCTACGAGCAGTACTTC
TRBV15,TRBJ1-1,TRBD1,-,CATSRDTGGTEAFF,TGTGCCACCAGCAGAGACACAGGGGGCACTGAAGCTTTCTTT